These T cell receptor beta chains were read from a single sample in a study of T cell responses to AZD1222 COVID-19 vaccine. The repertoire was sequenced with immunoSEQ multiplex PCR; TCRdb's copy has only in-frame clones and lacks some. Of tens of thousands of clones in the sample, roughly 80% are singletons; the top ten hold over 11%. Sequencing used peripheral blood, obtained on day 0 of AZD1222 vaccination. Source of these receptors: an adult in good health. The CDR3 runs from the conserved cysteine through the conserved F or W. The D gene is left open where the match is weak. Not every row has a clone size; where given, it reads once, few, many or a size class.

J: TRBJ1-2
size: NA
V: TRBV4-3
D: TRBD1
length: 15
CDR3: CASSQGTGIVYGYTF
DNA: TGCGCCAGCAGCCAGGGGACAGGGATTGTCTATGGCTACACCTTC

J: TRBJ1-3
size: NA
V: TRBV9
D: NA
length: 15
CDR3: CASSLNLLSGNTIYF
DNA: TGTGCCAGCAGCCTTAATCTGCTCTCTGGAAACACCATATATTTT

J: TRBJ1-4
size: NA
V: TRBV5-1
D: NA
length: 16
CDR3: CASSLGSFATNEKLFF
DNA: TGCGCCAGCAGCTTGGGGAGCTTTGCAACTAATGAAAAACTGTTTTTT

J: TRBJ2-3
size: NA
V: TRBV2
D: NA
length: 13
CDR3: CASSRSLQDTQYF
DNA: TGTGCCAGCAGTAGGTCACTCCAAGATACGCAGTATTTT

J: TRBJ1-4
size: once
V: TRBV2
D: NA
length: 13
CDR3: CASRDLRNEKLFF
DNA: TGTGCCAGCCGCGATCTAAGAAATGAAAAACTGTTTTTT

J: TRBJ1-6
size: few
V: TRBV30
D: NA
length: 13
CDR3: CACESSYNSPLHF
DNA: TGTGCCTGTGAGAGCTCCTATAATTCACCCCTCCACTTT

J: TRBJ2-7
size: few
V: TRBV29-1
D: NA
length: 14
CDR3: CSVEDGGGYYEQYF
DNA: TGCAGCGTTGAAGATGGAGGGGGGTACTACGAGCAGTACTTC

J: TRBJ1-1
size: NA
V: TRBV7-9
D: TRBD1
length: 17
CDR3: CASRGRRTGDPGTEAFF
DNA: TGTGCCAGCAGAGGGAGGCGAACAGGGGACCCAGGCACTGAAGCTTTCTTT

J: TRBJ1-2
size: NA
V: TRBV4-1
D: TRBD1
length: 20
CDR3: CASSQEIWYRGRRIAYGYTF
DNA: TGCGCCAGCAGCCAAGAGATTTGGTACAGGGGGCGAAGAATCGCCTATGGCTACACCTTC

J: TRBJ2-7
size: medium-sized
V: TRBV27
D: NA
length: 12
CDR3: CASGGVAYEQYF
DNA: TGTGCCAGCGGAGGGGTCGCCTACGAGCAGTACTTC

J: TRBJ1-1
size: NA
V: TRBV7-6
D: TRBD1
length: 13
CDR3: CASSQGTGSEAFF
DNA: TGTGCCAGCAGCCAAGGGACAGGGAGTGAGGCTTTCTTT

J: TRBJ2-1
size: NA
V: TRBV9
D: TRBD1
length: 15
CDR3: CASSRAGQGYNEQFF
DNA: TGTGCCAGCAGCCGGGCGGGACAGGGCTACAATGAGCAGTTCTTC

J: TRBJ2-1
size: NA
V: TRBV19
D: TRBD1
length: 14
CDR3: CASSSQGAVNEQFF
DNA: TGTGCCAGTAGCTCTCAGGGGGCGGTCAATGAGCAGTTCTTC